This TCR beta chain appears in the sequencing data of a study of T cells in Graves' hyperthyroidism and ophthalmopathy. Amplified regions were TCR beta CDR3 sequences from RNA transcripts. Carried out on the TCR CDR3, a first-round RT-PCR used the HTBI primer set. Via MiXCR, TCRdb re-called the multiplex PCR reads, giving one row per CDR3 protein. This sample has under 250,000 distinct CDR3 sequences, with roughly 17% found just once. Germline assignment: CDR1 SGHVS and CDR2 FQNEAQ. CDR3 length: 19 amino acids. The trim removed 2 bases at V and 0 bases at J, leaving 8 bases unmatched. The table lists this clonotype with many counts.

The chain has TRBV7-8 and TRBJ2-3; TRBD2 aligns across 13 bases. The specimen sequenced was blood. The receptor was derived from a woman in her fifties or sixties with Graves' hyperthyroidism. CDR3 residues: CASSLLRTSGRGSTDTQYF. The CDR3 DNA reads as TGTGCCAGCAGCTTATTGAGGACTAGCGGGAGAGGGAGCACAGATACGCAGTATTTT.